A single T cell receptor beta chain is shown here with its context. The data are from a study of control samples from healthy donors and cancer patients. The CDR3 covers 14 residues. Trimming cost V 3 bases and J 5 bases; bases outside gene matches: 5. Germline V lookup: CDR1 SGHNT, CDR2 YYREEE (reference sequence). Sequenced by immunoSEQ multiplex PCR; TCRdb stores in-frame clones only, minus some. The table includes around 43,000 clones, about 93% detected once. This rearrangement joins TRBV5-4 to TRBJ1-2, with 9 bases fitting TRBD1. The sequenced sample was blood. The TCR sequence derives from a woman aged 45-65 years in good health. The CDR3 nucleotides are TGTGCCAGCAGCTCGGACAGGGGTGCTTATGGCTACACCTTC. Protein sequence: CASSSDRGAYGYTF.